These 27 T cell receptor beta chains share one sample of origin, sequenced in a study of graft-versus-host responses after intestinal transplantation (dated by TCRdb to 2020 to 2022). What this sample's time point label stands for: cells obtained before transplantation from donor or recipient. These receptors are not linked to any known antigen. The protocol used for the library was the immunoSEQ multiplex PCR assay. TCRdb holds this immuneACCESS table with in-frame rearrangements only. Some clones are missing; in checked studies, unresolved V genes explain under half, and the rest has no known cause. This sample is represented by more than 80,000 clones; 85% to 90% of them were singletons. Around 0.35% of the sample goes to the ten largest clones. The sample in question was unstimulated CD4+ T cells sorted from spleen or lymph node cells, obtained before intestinal transplant. Source of these receptors: a human donor who received an intestinal transplant.

The V and J genes are TRBV6-6 and TRBJ1-6, with 8 bases identical to TRBD1. Germline CDR1 is MNHNY and CDR2 is SVGAGI (reference sequence). The CDR3 covers 14 residues. The V segment lost 3 bases and the J segment 10 bases; nucleotides outside the gene matches: 5. CDR3 coding DNA: TGTGCCAGCAGTTATGGACAGGGTAGATCACCCCTCCACTTT. Translation: CASSYGQGRSPLHF.

V usage is TRBV9 and J usage is TRBJ1-3; a possible D gene is TRBD1 (6 bases). Trimming shortened V by 4 bases and J by 2 bases, and 13 bases separated the two germline ends. From germline, CDR1 is SGDLS and CDR2 YYNGEE. CDR3 size: 15 residues. CDR3 amino acids: CASSPRGGAGNTIYF. The CDR3 DNA is TGTGCCAGCAGCCCCAGGGGAGGGGCTGGAAACACCATATATTTT.

V usage is TRBV6-5 and J usage is TRBJ1-1; the D is unclear. Trimming removed 6 bases at V and 2 bases at J, with 10 bases between. In germline, CDR1 is MNHEY, CDR2 SVGAGI. The CDR3 length is 13 residues. The CDR3 sequence is CASSLEGNTEAFF. In nucleotides, the CDR3 is TGTGCCAGCAGCTTAGAGGGTAACACTGAAGCTTTCTTT.

J is TRBJ2-2 and V is TRBV5-1; possible D gene TRBD1, 5 bases. The V end was cut by 4 bases, the J end by 4 bases, with 14 bases between. CDR1 and CDR2 from the germline V gene are SGHRS and YFSETQ. The CDR3 is made up of 15 amino acids. CDR3 nucleotide sequence: TGCGCCAGCAGCGCTGGGGCAGGGCTCACCGGGGAGCTGTTTTTT. Protein product: CASSAGAGLTGELFF.

The genes are TRBV27 and TRBJ2-1; possible D gene TRBD2, 5 bases. The germline V gene has CDR1 MNHEY and CDR2 SMNVEV (reference sequence). The ends were cut back, 3 bases at V and 9 bases at J, with 21 bases in the middle. This CDR3 contains 16 residues. The CDR3 DNA follows: TGTGCCAGCAGTTTCGTCCCTGGACTGGCGTACGTTGAGCAGTTCTTC. Amino acid sequence: CASSFVPGLAYVEQFF.

The chain employs TRBV9 and TRBJ2-5; TRBD1 might be the D (5 bases). The CDR3 length is 13 residues. The germline V and J ends were trimmed by 0 bases and 2 bases, with 5 bases remaining between them. The germline V gene encodes CDR1 SGDLS and CDR2 YYNGEE. Here the CDR3 reads CASSVGQQETQYF. In DNA, the CDR3 is TGTGCCAGCAGCGTAGGACAGCAAGAGACCCAGTACTTC.

The V and J genes are TRBV29-1 and TRBJ1-1; D is perhaps TRBD1 (5 bases). V was clipped by 7 bases and J by 3 bases, with 18 bases between them. Germline loops: CDR1 SQVTM, CDR2 ANQGSEA. This CDR3 comprises 14 residues. The CDR3 DNA reads as TGCAGCGCCCGGGGGACTCTCCCGGACACTGAAGCTTTCTTT. It encodes CSARGTLPDTEAFF.

The rearrangement uses TRBV5-4 and TRBJ2-7, with 7 bases matching TRBD1. With V trimmed by 2 bases and J by 5 bases, 10 bases remained unmatched. CDR1 is SGHNT and CDR2 is YYREEE in the germline V gene (reference sequence). This CDR3 has 15 amino acids. CDR3 region: CASSFDLQGYHEQYF. The DNA for the CDR3 is TGTGCCAGCAGCTTCGACCTACAGGGGTACCACGAGCAGTACTTC.

The V call is TRBV6-5, the J call TRBJ1-1, with D possibly TRBD1 on 6 matching bases. V shed 0 bases and J shed 1 base, with 12 bases lying between them. There are 16 residues in the CDR3. Germline V gives CDR1 MNHEY, CDR2 SVGAGI. The CDR3 sequence is CASSYSSTTGNTEAFF. The CDR3 region has the DNA TGTGCCAGCAGTTACTCGAGCACGACAGGGAACACTGAAGCTTTCTTT.

The chain carries TRBV5-1 and TRBJ1-1; D remains ambiguous. Trimming took 3 bases from V and 4 from J, leaving 19 bases between them. Looked up from germline, CDR1 is SGHRS and CDR2 is YFSETQ. This CDR3 is 16 amino acids long. The DNA for the CDR3 is TGCGCCAGCAGCTCTGGCCTTTTTGAGAGGGCCACTGAAGCTTTCTTT. Protein sequence: CASSSGLFERATEAFF.

This chain connects TRBV5-1 to TRBJ2-3; 8 nucleotides line up with TRBD2. Trimming at V came to 2 bases and at J to 5 bases, leaving 7 bases not matched to a gene. Germline CDR1 and CDR2: SGHRS and YFSETQ. The CDR3 runs to 15 residues. The CDR3 loop reads CASSFAGGSRDTQYF. CDR3 in DNA: TGCGCCAGCAGCTTTGCGGGAGGAAGTCGAGATACGCAGTATTTT.

V is TRBV6-6 and J is TRBJ2-7, with 12 bases fitting TRBD2. With 1 base clipped from V and 2 bases from J, the junction kept 3 bases outside the gene matches. This CDR3 comprises 16 residues. Germline CDR1 and CDR2: MNHNY and SVGAGI (reference sequence). CDR3 region: CASSYWTSGNAYEQYF. The CDR3 DNA is TGTGCCAGCAGTTACTGGACTAGCGGGAATGCCTACGAGCAGTACTTC.

The J gene is TRBJ1-4, the V gene TRBV6-1; D uncertain. CDR3 length equals 13 residues. CDR1 MNHNS and CDR2 SASEGT come from the germline V gene. Between the trimmed V and J ends, which lost 0 bases and 8 bases, there was a span of 7 bases. The CDR3 bases are TGTGCCAGCAGTGAAGCATACTTGGAAAAACTGTTTTTT. Its translation: CASSEAYLEKLFF.

The chain couples TRBV28 to TRBJ2-2, with 9 nucleotides matching TRBD2. With 6 bases clipped from V and 5 bases from J, the junction kept 16 bases outside the gene matches. Germline-derived CDR1 and CDR2 are MDHEN and SYDVKM. The CDR3 loop spans 18 amino acids. The CDR3 reads CASRSHSPGLAGTGELFF. Here the CDR3 DNA reads TGTGCCAGCAGGAGCCACTCACCGGGACTAGCCGGAACCGGGGAGCTGTTTTTT. Full variable domain (missing parts from reference TRBV28 and TRBJ2-2): DVKVTQSSRYLVKRTGEKVFLECVQDMDHENMFWYRQDPGLGLRLIYFSYDVKMKEKGDIPEGYSVSREKKERFSLILESASTNQTSMYLCASRSHSPGLAGTGELFFGEGSRLTVL.

The chain carries TRBV10-1 and TRBJ2-1; 13 bases are shared with TRBD2. The germline V gene has CDR1 WNHNN and CDR2 SYGVQD (reference sequence). V lost 4 bases to trimming and J lost 15 bases; unmatched junction nucleotides: 6. The CDR3 covers 13 residues. The CDR3 spells CASSVGLAGDPFF. DNA for the CDR3: TGCGCCAGCAGTGTTGGACTAGCGGGGGATCCGTTCTTC.

V is TRBV7-2 and J is TRBJ2-7; TRBD1 agrees at 7 bases. This CDR3 has 14 residues. CDR1 and CDR2 (germline): SGHTA, FQGNSA. The trim removed 8 bases at V and 7 bases at J, leaving 14 bases unmatched. In DNA form, the CDR3 reads TGTGCCAGCGTATGTGCAGGGGGTGAGTGGGAGCAGTACTTC. It codes for CASVCAGGEWEQYF.

The V and J genes are TRBV28 and TRBJ1-2; D not certain. V lost 8 bases and J 0 bases, leaving 13 bases between the germline ends. Germline CDR1 and CDR2: MDHEN and SYDVKM. The CDR3 sequence is 14 residues long. CDR3 in amino acids: CASYSPVANYGYTF. For the CDR3, the DNA is TGTGCCAGCTATAGCCCTGTAGCTAACTATGGCTACACCTTC.

This chain links TRBV9 with TRBJ2-7; 8 bases fit TRBD2. In germline, CDR1 is SGDLS, CDR2 YYNGEE. Trimming cost V 4 bases and J 0 bases; bases outside gene matches: 9. This CDR3 region has 16 residues. The CDR3 nucleotides are TGTGCCAGCAGCCCGAGAGCGGGAGCTAGCTCCTACGAGCAGTACTTC. Residues: CASSPRAGASSYEQYF.

The chain has TRBV6-1 and TRBJ1-5; 7 bases line up with TRBD1. The CDR3 consists of 14 residues. CDR1 and CDR2 (germline): MNHNS, SASEGT. V trimming: 4 bases; J trimming: 4 bases; junction bases outside the gene matches: 4. CDR3 DNA: TGTGCCAGCAGTGCCGGGACAGTTAATCAGCCCCAGCATTTT. Residues: CASSAGTVNQPQHF.

The rearrangement joins TRBV19 to TRBJ2-1, with TRBD2 identical over 12 bases. V lost 3 bases and J lost 7; bases outside the gene matches: 4. The germline V gene has CDR1 LNHDA and CDR2 SQIVND (reference sequence). The length of the CDR3 is 15 residues. The CDR3 loop reads CASSITSGRLNEQFF. In DNA, the CDR3 is TGTGCCAGTAGTATTACTAGCGGGAGGTTGAATGAGCAGTTCTTC.

The chain combines TRBV9 with TRBJ2-3; D uncertain. The V gene lost 0 bases and the J gene lost 0 bases, with 11 bases spanning the gap. The germline V gene encodes CDR1 SGDLS and CDR2 YYNGEE. This CDR3 spans 16 amino acids. The CDR3 DNA follows: TGTGCCAGCAGCGTAGATCGGTATACTAGCACAGATACGCAGTATTTT. It translates to CASSVDRYTSTDTQYF.

This chain joins TRBV4-1 and TRBJ2-6; no reliable D call. The CDR3 spans 16 residues. Trimming took off 4 bases at V and 0 bases at J, with 10 bases between the two ends. CDR1 is MGHRA, CDR2 YSYEKL, per germline. The CDR3 DNA reads as TGCGCCAGCAGCCGAGACGGTAGCTCTGGGGCCAACGTCCTGACTTTC. It translates to CASSRDGSSGANVLTF.

In this sample, this clone turned up a few times. Additional DNA sequences in this sample encode the identical CDR3. V gene TRBV6-6 combines with J gene TRBJ2-1; D call uncertain. Trimming removed 0 bases at V and 3 bases at J, with 6 bases between. The germline V gene encodes CDR1 MNHNY and CDR2 SVGAGI (reference sequence). This CDR3 comprises 14 residues. The CDR3 is CASSYSRVYNEQFF. The CDR3 DNA is TGTGCCAGCAGTTACTCTCGCGTCTACAATGAGCAGTTCTTC.

CDR3 sequence reads: CASSPGLFYEQYF. The CDR3 nucleotides are TGTGCCAGCAGCCCGGGACTATTCTACGAGCAGTACTTC. The chain has TRBV6-5 and TRBJ2-7; 7 bases are shared with TRBD2. The CDR3 has 13 amino acids. The V gene end was trimmed by 6 bases and the J gene end by 3 bases; junction bases not matched to a gene: 5. Germline-derived CDR1 and CDR2 are MNHEY and SVGAGI.

This clone was seen once. The V and J genes are TRBV28 and TRBJ2-3; 7 bases are shared with TRBD2. V shed 5 bases, J shed 4 bases, and the junction held 6 bases outside the gene matches. This CDR3 spans 14 amino acids. Germline values: CDR1 MDHEN, CDR2 SYDVKM. The CDR3 nucleotides read TGTGCCAGCAGTGTCATACTAGCGCCAGATACGCAGTATTTT. Translating gives CASSVILAPDTQYF.

The chain has TRBV5-4 and TRBJ2-5; weak D call: TRBD2 (6 bases). CDR3 length: 15 residues. The germline V gene encodes CDR1 SGHNT and CDR2 YYREEE (reference sequence). Trimming left V 4 bases short and J 1 base short, with 14 bases between. The CDR3 nucleotides read TGTGCCAGCAGCAACCGGGGACTTCCCCAAGAGACCCAGTACTTC. It translates to CASSNRGLPQETQYF.

J is TRBJ2-1 and V is TRBV7-8, with a weak D call TRBD1 (5 bases). V lost 5 bases and J lost 2, with 19 bases in between. Per the germline V gene, CDR1 is SGHVS and CDR2 is FQNEAQ. The CDR3 totals 17 residues. Here the CDR3 DNA reads TGTGCCAGCAGCCTATTCGGCTCCAGGGTCACCTACAATGAGCAGTTCTTC. Residues: CASSLFGSRVTYNEQFF.